Included here is one T cell receptor (beta chain) sequence, with context. Its target is not known. The data stem from a study of beta chain features in type 1 diabetes. Study-wide background: The study examined roughly 110,000,000 sorted cells across all samples.

Purity above 98% was achieved in all sorted populations. CDR1 is MDHEN and CDR2 is SYDVKM in the germline V gene. CDR3 size: 16 residues. J was trimmed by 4 bases and V by 4 bases; bases with no gene match: 11. Reverse transcription of all isolated RNA meant that expressed TCRB transcripts were sequenced. This table comes from immunoSEQ multiplex PCR, and its TCRdb copy is limited to in-frame clones, with some not included. The sample holds 430,000 or so clones, about an eighth seen once. Study results and limitations: Shorter TCRB CDR3s, moderately but significantly so, were found in Type 1 diabetes patients in all four CD4+ subsets.

This receptor was obtained from a young woman in good health. The sequencing sample was made of naive CD4+ T cells from blood. The rearrangement links TRBV28 to TRBJ2-7; 9 positions match TRBD1. The DNA for the CDR3 is TGTGCCAGCAGTTCGCAGGGGGACAGGGTGCTTTACGAGCAGTACGTC. This codes for CASSSQGDRVLYEQYV.